The rows below give T cell receptor beta chains drawn from one sample of a study of blood T cell repertoires in COVID-19. TCRdb's table, derived via immunoSEQ multiplex PCR, lists solely in-frame clones and lacks some. The sample records 150,000 to 200,000 clones, more than 75% being singletons. What was sequenced was peripheral blood. The origin of the receptors is a man between 40 and 49 years old with active or convalescent COVID-19. CDR3s include the opening cysteine and the closing phenylalanine or tryptophan. D genes are given only for firm matches. Clone size, where shown, is once, few, many, or a class for clones that have expanded.

once	TRBV6-2/TRBV6-3	14	NA	TRBJ2-1	CASSKSGTYNEQFF
NA	TRBV5-1	19	TRBD2	TRBJ2-1	CASSLMLAGDFSSYNEQFF
once	TRBV24-1	18	NA	TRBJ1-4	CATSDNNAPGHMNEKLFF
NA	TRBV5-5	14	NA	TRBJ1-3	CASSLSLSGNTIYF
NA	TRBV4-2	19	TRBD1	TRBJ2-4	CASSQTGTGMGLAKNIQYF
NA	TRBV27	13	TRBD1	TRBJ2-3	CASSNRGTDTQYF
NA	TRBV28	11	NA	TRBJ2-2	CAAGKGWELFF
NA	TRBV5-6	17	TRBD2	TRBJ2-3	CASSLLGASGSGDTQYF
NA	TRBV19	16	NA	TRBJ2-5	CASSISPTAGGETQYF
NA	TRBV6-2/TRBV6-3	15	TRBD1	TRBJ1-5	CASSLRDRPDQPQHF
NA	TRBV9	15	TRBD2	TRBJ2-1	CASSVAASGTNEQFF
NA	TRBV7-8	15	TRBD1	TRBJ1-5	CASSFTTGAVQPQHF
NA	TRBV4-2	16	NA	TRBJ1-1	CASSQDQGQRNTEAFF
NA	TRBV5-1	16	TRBD1	TRBJ2-7	CASSLDGGTVEAEQYF
NA	TRBV9	19	NA	TRBJ1-2	CASSQRPGVVLSPHYGYTF
few	TRBV6-5	16	TRBD1	TRBJ2-7	CASSYKAGGYSYEQYF
once	TRBV11-3	19	TRBD2	TRBJ2-5	CASSLAGPSWGGVGKTQYF
NA	TRBV5-1	13	NA	TRBJ2-1	CASKQGMNNEQFF
NA	TRBV27	14	TRBD1	TRBJ1-2	CASSPGAGGDGYTF
NA	TRBV7-6	13	NA	TRBJ1-1	CASRSGQTAEAFF
NA	TRBV4-1	16	TRBD2	TRBJ2-7	CASSQEELAVLSEQYF
NA	TRBV5-1	14	NA	TRBJ2-7	CASSPGTLPYEQYF
NA	TRBV3-1/TRBV3-2	18	TRBD2	TRBJ2-2	CASSQATSGGTITGELFF
once	TRBV11-3	15	NA	TRBJ1-1	CASRVRVASNTEAFF
NA	TRBV5-1	17	TRBD2	TRBJ2-3	CASSLAVLAELTDTQYF